This is a list of T cell receptor beta chains from one sample in a study of OX40 agonist ivuxolimab in advanced cancers. Clones were sequenced by immunoSEQ multiplex PCR, and TCRdb holds only the in-frame ones, with some missing. Here the sample spans approximately 56,000 clones, over 80% being singletons. The sequenced sample was CD4+ or CD8+ T cells sorted from blood, obtained in a trial of the OX40 agonist ivuxolimab. The receptor source for this set is an adult with an advanced solid tumor such as melanoma, head and neck, liver or kidney cancer. The CDR3 runs from the conserved cysteine through the conserved F or W.

V gene: TRBV5-1
CDR3 protein: CASSLAGGLQETQYF

V gene: TRBV28
CDR3 protein: CASSSPGRQGGAEKLFF

V gene: TRBV5-1
CDR3 protein: CASSLAAGNTEAFF

V gene: TRBV19
CDR3 protein: CASSKGNTGNTIYF

V gene: TRBV29-1
CDR3 protein: CSVATGPNQPQHF

V gene: TRBV2
CDR3 protein: CASSPGQGDNNYGYTF

V gene: TRBV7-9
CDR3 protein: CASSLGGDQPQHF

V gene: TRBV10-1
CDR3 protein: CASSEEGYQETQYF

V gene: TRBV7-2
CDR3 protein: CASSSGGGGNQPQHF

V gene: TRBV25-1
CDR3 protein: CASRTQLAQETQYF

V gene: TRBV7-2
CDR3 protein: CASSLVGQSSYEQYF

V gene: TRBV7-8
CDR3 protein: CASSKGTGGPSGELFF

V gene: TRBV18
CDR3 protein: CASSPLPKVNYLNQPQHF

V gene: TRBV6-6
CDR3 protein: CASSPLAGTSYEQYF

V gene: TRBV7-9
CDR3 protein: CASSSGQGSQETQYF

V gene: TRBV7-6
CDR3 protein: CASGQRGPCRNQPQHF

V gene: TRBV6-5
CDR3 protein: CASTRVPGYNEQFF

V gene: TRBV27
CDR3 protein: CASSLSRLAVDEQYF

V gene: TRBV2
CDR3 protein: CASSEVGTQQETQYF

V gene: TRBV6-5
CDR3 protein: CAVRTTGANQPQHF

V gene: TRBV19
CDR3 protein: CATHSGSSYNEQFF

V gene: TRBV7-2
CDR3 protein: CASSLRTSSYNEQFF

V gene: TRBV28
CDR3 protein: CATNGFHEQYF

V gene: TRBV15
CDR3 protein: CATSRRWPSGADTQYF

V gene: TRBV11-3
CDR3 protein: CASSLGLGTANTGELFF

V gene: TRBV5-1
CDR3 protein: CASSLYGGGAETQYF

V gene: TRBV4-3
CDR3 protein: CASSQDSRGVTEAFF

V gene: TRBV30
CDR3 protein: CAWSVYNSPLHF

V gene: TRBV14
CDR3 protein: CASSILGSTDTQYF

V gene: TRBV6-5
CDR3 protein: CASTNAVHRTGELFF

V gene: TRBV7-9
CDR3 protein: CASRLGQIETQYF

V gene: TRBV9
CDR3 protein: CASSVATGQGATKQYF

V gene: TRBV5-1
CDR3 protein: CASSTTPGGFSYEQYF

V gene: TRBV7-2
CDR3 protein: CASSFPGNTIYF

V gene: TRBV6-1
CDR3 protein: CAGRDNSYEQYF

V gene: TRBV11-2
CDR3 protein: CASSLFPDDGYTF

V gene: TRBV4-1
CDR3 protein: CASSQQQALNTGELFF

V gene: TRBV27
CDR3 protein: CASSLGSGSTYEQYF

V gene: TRBV4-2
CDR3 protein: CASSQESRGEKLFF

V gene: TRBV9
CDR3 protein: CASSVGVGLATDTQYF

V gene: TRBV11-2
CDR3 protein: CASSLVVNTEAFF

V gene: TRBV28
CDR3 protein: CASSKWGQAATYNEQFF

V gene: TRBV27
CDR3 protein: CASSWRIGANVLTF

V gene: TRBV27
CDR3 protein: CASSLWGPNEQFF

V gene: TRBV5-1
CDR3 protein: CASSSTGGRTGVEAFF

V gene: TRBV10-3
CDR3 protein: CAISEQGYEQYF

V gene: TRBV6-1
CDR3 protein: CASSQAYEQYF

V gene: TRBV5-1
CDR3 protein: CASRPDRNTEAFF

V gene: TRBV28
CDR3 protein: CASSSGGGRNIQYF

V gene: TRBV11-2
CDR3 protein: CASRQPGQRGGSEQYF

V gene: TRBV15
CDR3 protein: CATSRGLAGETTDTQYF

V gene: TRBV29-1
CDR3 protein: CSVSPGNNQPQHF

V gene: TRBV9
CDR3 protein: CASSPQPGTSTDTQYF

V gene: TRBV5-1
CDR3 protein: CASSLGTEMNTEAFF

V gene: TRBV15
CDR3 protein: CATSRRQTISSYEQYF

V gene: TRBV10-3
CDR3 protein: CAIQGASTDTQYF

V gene: TRBV6-5
CDR3 protein: CASSLGNHGELFF

V gene: TRBV2
CDR3 protein: CASSEAGGATEAFF

V gene: TRBV5-1
CDR3 protein: CASAPEARPGVLPMNTEAFF